The rows below give T cell receptor beta chains drawn from one sample of a study of shared clonotypes between healthy human individuals. Profiling relied on immunoSEQ multiplex PCR, and the TCRdb table lists in-frame clones only, not all of them. Found here are over 750,000 clones, roughly 96% of them singletons; the top ten hold roughly 0.23%. Material for sequencing was naive CD8+ T cells sorted from blood. The source is a man aged 25-45 years in good health. Both conserved end residues are part of each CDR3. D genes are given only for firm matches. Clone size is shown for a subset of rows, as once, few, many or a class of expanded clone.

len,abundance,d_gene,j_gene,v_gene,CDR3nt,CDR3aa
16,once,TRBD1,TRBJ2-7,TRBV5-5,TGTGCCAGCAGCCGCCGGGACAGGGGAGGCGTAGGCGAGCAGTACTTC,CASSRRDRGGVGEQYF
14,.,.,TRBJ2-2,TRBV2,TGTGCCAGCAGGCCGGGACACAACACCGGGGAGCTGTTTTTT,CASRPGHNTGELFF
14,.,.,TRBJ2-7,TRBV29-1,TGCAGCGTGGCTGGCAGAATTACTCCTAACGAGCAGTACTTC,CSVAGRITPNEQYF
14,.,.,TRBJ2-7,TRBV27,TGTGCCAGCAGTTTAGTCGCAGCCTCCTACGAGCAGTACTTC,CASSLVAASYEQYF
14,.,.,TRBJ2-7,TRBV6-6,TGTGCCAGCAGCCCGATGACAGGACACTACGAGCAGTACTTC,CASSPMTGHYEQYF
17,.,TRBD2,TRBJ2-1,TRBV27,TGTGCCAGCAGTTTATCCCCCCCCGCGGGAGCCTACAATGAGCAGTTCTTC,CASSLSPPAGAYNEQFF
11,.,.,TRBJ2-1,TRBV5-5,TGTGCCAGCAGCTGGGCGGGTCAGCAGTTCTTC,CASSWAGQQFF
16,.,TRBD1,TRBJ1-1,TRBV5-1,TGCGCCAGCAGCTTGGACAGGGGGCGTCTGAACACTGAAGCTTTCTTT,CASSLDRGRLNTEAFF
14,once,.,TRBJ2-1,TRBV10-1,TGCGCCAGCAGCAAAAGACTAGCCTACAATGAGCAGTTCTTC,CASSKRLAYNEQFF
16,.,.,TRBJ2-7,TRBV7-8,TGTGCCAGCAGCTGGATCGACGGGGGATACTCCTACGAGCAGTACTTC,CASSWIDGGYSYEQYF
14,once,TRBD1,TRBJ1-2,TRBV30,TGTGCCTGGGGTGGGACAGGTACTAACTATGGCTACACCTTC,CAWGGTGTNYGYTF
12,.,.,TRBJ1-1,TRBV2,TGTGCCATCCGTTTGGGGTTCGCTGAAGCTTTCTTT,CAIRLGFAEAFF
15,.,.,TRBJ2-7,TRBV5-3,TGTGCCAGAAGCCATCTCCGCGTAGAGTCCTACGAGCAGTACTTC,CARSHLRVESYEQYF
15,.,TRBD1,TRBJ2-3,TRBV14,TGTGCCAGCAGCCTCCGGGACAGGGGCGTTGAGGCGCAGTATTTT,CASSLRDRGVEAQYF
15,.,.,TRBJ2-7,TRBV5-8,TGTGCCAGCAGCCCTGTACGGGTCAGGGCTGGCGAGCAGTACTTC,CASSPVRVRAGEQYF
14,.,.,TRBJ2-7,TRBV5-5,TGTGCCAGCAGCTTCCTTCAGGGAACCTACGAGCAGTACTTC,CASSFLQGTYEQYF
18,.,.,TRBJ2-1,TRBV7-9,TGTGCCAGCAGCTCCCCCCGCACGGGGGATAGATTCTACAATGAGCAGTTCTTC,CASSSPRTGDRFYNEQFF
13,.,.,TRBJ2-5,TRBV7-9,TGTGCCAGCAGCTTAAGGCAGTCAGAGACCCAGTACTTC,CASSLRQSETQYF
15,.,.,TRBJ1-4,TRBV18,TGTGCCAGCTCACCACCGAACGGGGCTAATGAAAAACTGTTTTTT,CASSPPNGANEKLFF
15,.,.,TRBJ2-1,TRBV6-1,TGTGCCAGCTCAAGGGACTCACTCAAGATCAGTGAGCAGTTCTTC,CASSRDSLKISEQFF
13,once,.,TRBJ2-1,TRBV4-1,TGCGCCAGCAGCCAAGAGAGGCTTAATGAGCAGTTCTTC,CASSQERLNEQFF
14,.,TRBD1,TRBJ2-7,TRBV27,TGTGCCAGCAGTCCGGGACAGGGTTTTTCCGAGCAGTACTTC,CASSPGQGFSEQYF
18,once,.,TRBJ1-2,TRBV29-1,TGCAGCGTTGATTCATCAACAGCGGGGGGGCGAGGGTCCTATGGCTACACCTTC,CSVDSSTAGGRGSYGYTF
15,.,TRBD2,TRBJ2-7,TRBV27,TGTGCCAGCAGTTTGAAAAGCGGGAGTGGCTACGAGCAGTACTTC,CASSLKSGSGYEQYF
16,.,.,TRBJ2-7,TRBV6-5,TGTGCCAGCAGTTACGCGAGTCCCGGGAACGGTGGCGAGCAGTACTTC,CASSYASPGNGGEQYF
15,.,TRBD2,TRBJ2-1,TRBV11-2,TGTGCCAGCAGCTTACTTCTAGCGGGAGGGGGTGAGCAGTTCTTC,CASSLLLAGGGEQFF
14,.,.,TRBJ2-6,TRBV7-2,TGTGCCAGCAGCTTAGACTCTGGGGCCAACGTCCTGACTTTC,CASSLDSGANVLTF
15,.,TRBD2,TRBJ2-3,TRBV7-8,TGTGCCAGCAGCTCTACTAGCGGTCTATCAAATACGCAGTATTTT,CASSSTSGLSNTQYF
12,.,.,TRBJ2-7,TRBV7-9,TGTGCCAGCAGCTTAGGTGCCTACGAGCAGTACTTC,CASSLGAYEQYF
14,.,.,TRBJ2-5,TRBV7-9,TGTGCCAGCAGCTTAGGAGACTACCAAGAGACCCAGTACTTC,CASSLGDYQETQYF
15,.,TRBD1,TRBJ1-1,TRBV7-2,TGTGCCAGCAGACCACCCGGGACAGGGGTTACTGAAGCTTTCTTT,CASRPPGTGVTEAFF
13,.,.,TRBJ1-1,TRBV10-3,TGTGCCATCAGTCGACCGGGGGGTCTGGAAGCTTTCTTT,CAISRPGGLEAFF
17,.,TRBD1,TRBJ2-2,TRBV2,TGTGCCAGCAGAAAAGATATGGGACAGGGGAACACCGGGGAGCTGTTTTTT,CASRKDMGQGNTGELFF
14,.,.,TRBJ1-5,TRBV27,TGTGCCAGCAGTAAGGGGTTAAGCAATCAGCCCCAGCATTTT,CASSKGLSNQPQHF
14,.,.,TRBJ1-1,TRBV27,TGTGCCAGCAGGGGCAGGGTGAGCGTCACTGAAGCTTTCTTT,CASRGRVSVTEAFF
14,.,.,TRBJ1-1,TRBV7-9,TGTGCCAGCAGCTACGGGCCTGCCGTCACTGAAGCTTTCTTT,CASSYGPAVTEAFF
12,.,.,TRBJ1-2,TRBV2,TGTGCCAGCAGGGACAGTCGCTATGGCTACACCTTC,CASRDSRYGYTF
14,.,.,TRBJ2-3,TRBV12-5,TGTGCTAGTGGTCCGGACTGGGCGCAGGGTACGCAGTATTTT,CASGPDWAQGTQYF
16,.,.,TRBJ1-1,TRBV14,TGTGCCAGCAGCCAAGGAGGGGGAGGGATTAACACTGAAGCTTTCTTT,CASSQGGGGINTEAFF
15,.,TRBD1,TRBJ1-5,TRBV27,TGTGCCAGCAGTTCCCGGGACAGGGGGAGTCAGCCCCAGCATTTT,CASSSRDRGSQPQHF
13,.,.,TRBJ2-2,TRBV11-2,TGTGCCAGCAGCCCCTACAGCACCGGGGAGCTGTTTTTT,CASSPYSTGELFF
14,.,.,TRBJ1-1,TRBV7-8,TGTGCCAGCAGCGGCGGGCAGGGTTTCACTGAAGCTTTCTTT,CASSGGQGFTEAFF
14,.,.,TRBJ2-5,TRBV15,TGTGCCACCGCTTCAACTCCCAACCGAGAGACCCAGTACTTC,CATASTPNRETQYF
14,.,TRBD1,TRBJ1-4,TRBV27,TGTGCCAGCAGTTCCTGGACAGGGAATGAAAAACTGTTTTTT,CASSSWTGNEKLFF
12,.,.,TRBJ2-7,TRBV27,TGTGCCAGCAGTCGGCCGAATTACGAGCAGTACTTC,CASSRPNYEQYF
13,once,TRBD1,TRBJ1-2,TRBV6-6,TGTGCCAGCGTGGGACAGAAGAACTATGGCTACACCTTC,CASVGQKNYGYTF
13,.,.,TRBJ2-2,TRBV29-1,TGCAGCGTTGTTAGGGCGAACACCGGGGAGCTGTTTTTT,CSVVRANTGELFF
15,.,TRBD2,TRBJ2-7,TRBV10-3,TGTGCCATCAGTGAAGGTGGCGGGAGCTCTTACGAGCAGTACTTC,CAISEGGGSSYEQYF
14,.,TRBD1,TRBJ2-5,TRBV6-5,TGTGCCAGCAGTTATTTGACAGGGGGAGAGACCCAGTACTTC,CASSYLTGGETQYF
14,.,.,TRBJ1-2,TRBV29-1,TGCAGCGTTGAGATTCCAGGAGTATGGTATGGCTACACCTTC,CSVEIPGVWYGYTF
18,.,TRBD1,TRBJ1-5,TRBV2,TGTGCCAGCAGTACAGACAGGGGTGAAGCAGTTAGCAATCAGCCCCAGCATTTT,CASSTDRGEAVSNQPQHF
14,.,.,TRBJ2-7,TRBV29-1,TGCAGCGTTGAGTTTTTGGACAGCTCCTACGAGCAGTACTTC,CSVEFLDSSYEQYF
14,.,.,TRBJ2-7,TRBV6-1,TGTGCCAGCATTGTTCGTGACAGATACTACGAGCAGTACTTC,CASIVRDRYYEQYF
17,.,TRBD1,TRBJ2-6,TRBV7-8,TGTGCCAGCAGCTTAAGGACAGGGCGATCTGGGGCCAACGTCCTGACTTTC,CASSLRTGRSGANVLTF
19,.,.,TRBJ1-4,TRBV14,TGTGCCAGCAGCCCGCGTAAAGGGAGATCTTATCCAACTAATGAAAAACTGTTTTTT,CASSPRKGRSYPTNEKLFF
17,.,TRBD1,TRBJ2-7,TRBV27,TGTGCCAGCAGTTCCGCTTCCGGACAGGGAACACTCTACGAGCAGTACTTC,CASSSASGQGTLYEQYF
18,.,TRBD2,TRBJ2-7,TRBV11-2,TGTGCCAGCAGCTTAGGAACTAGCGGGAGTAGTGGTGCCTACGAGCAGTACTTC,CASSLGTSGSSGAYEQYF
14,.,.,TRBJ1-1,TRBV6-5,TGTGCCAGCACCTTGTCACCGGCGGACACTGAAGCTTTCTTT,CASTLSPADTEAFF